A single sample gave rise to the 4 T cell receptor beta chains below, sequenced in a study of tumor and adjacent non-tumor tissue in lung cancer. The library came from three nested PCR rounds adapted from ARM-PCR protocols. TCRdb called the multiplex PCR reads again in MiXCR, with one record for every CDR3 protein. In the table there are 100,000 to 150,000 distinct CDR3 sequences, around three fifths of which are singletons. This sample's RNA came from whole unsorted tissue. The sample taken for sequencing was lung tumor tissue. These TCRs come from a man aged 30-40 years with non-small cell lung cancer.

This clonotype is a singleton in its sample. The junction departs from the called germline gene at one end, perhaps through a read error. The gene calls are TRBV4-1 and TRBJ2-2; no definite D call. CDR3 size: 17 residues. Germline assignment: CDR1 MGHRA and CDR2 YSYEKL. The CDR3 DNA follows: TGCACCAGCAGCCAAAAGAGTAGGGCGACTTATACCGGGGAGCTGTTTTTT. Amino acid sequence: CTSSQKSRATYTGELFF.

Points on this clonotype: The final CDR3 position lacks the conserved phenylalanine or tryptophan, pointing to a likely read error. V and J are TRBV10-2 and TRBJ2-3; D is undetermined. CDR3 length equals 11 residues. Germline V gene sequence: CDR1 WSHSY, CDR2 SAAADI. V gave up 6 bases and J gave up 5 bases, with 6 bases separating them. As DNA, the CDR3 is TGCGCCAGCAGGATTAGAGATACGCAGTATTAT. Its translation: CASRIRDTQYY.

The rearrangement links TRBV4-1 to TRBJ1-1; D not certain. Germline-derived CDR1 and CDR2 are MGHRA and YSYEKL. This CDR3 contains 15 residues. With 4 bases removed from V and 12 bases from J, the gap between germline ends came to 24 bases. CDR3 residues: CASSRVNGERIETFF. In nucleotides, the CDR3 is TGCGCCAGCAGCCGGGTGAACGGGGAGCGGATCGAGACTTTCTTT.

This clonotype has at least ten counts. J is TRBJ1-3 and V is TRBV20-1; D call uncertain. V shed 0 bases and J shed 2 bases, with 2 bases lying between them. The CDR3 length is 12 residues. The germline V gene has CDR1 DFQATT and CDR2 SNEGSKA (reference sequence). The CDR3 protein is CSARDPGNTIYF. The CDR3 DNA reads as TGCAGTGCTAGAGATCCTGGAAACACCATATATTTT.